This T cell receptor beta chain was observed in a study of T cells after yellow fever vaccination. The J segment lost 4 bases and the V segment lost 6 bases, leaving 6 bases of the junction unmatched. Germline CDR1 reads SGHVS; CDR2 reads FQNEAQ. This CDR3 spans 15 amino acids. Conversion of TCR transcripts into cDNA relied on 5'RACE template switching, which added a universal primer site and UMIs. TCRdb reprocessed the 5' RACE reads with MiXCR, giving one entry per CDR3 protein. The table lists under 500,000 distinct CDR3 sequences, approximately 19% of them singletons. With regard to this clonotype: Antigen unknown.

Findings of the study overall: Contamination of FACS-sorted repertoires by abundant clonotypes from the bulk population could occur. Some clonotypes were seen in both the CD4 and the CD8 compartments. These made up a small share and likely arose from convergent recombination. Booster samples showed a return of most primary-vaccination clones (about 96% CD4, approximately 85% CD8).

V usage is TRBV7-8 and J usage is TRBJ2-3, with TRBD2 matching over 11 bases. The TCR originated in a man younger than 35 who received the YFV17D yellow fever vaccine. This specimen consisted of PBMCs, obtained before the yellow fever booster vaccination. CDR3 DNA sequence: TGTGCCAGCAGAGATACTAGCGGGGGATCAGATACGCAGTATTTT. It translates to CASRDTSGGSDTQYF.